This entry features one TCR beta chain sequence. The data originate from a study of blood T cell repertoires in COVID-19. Study-wide background: Samples came from the United States, Italy and Spain, spanning acute and convalescent COVID-19. From T cells, B-cell-depleted T cells, or PBMCs came the material, which was cDNA or gDNA.

Germline-derived CDR1 and CDR2 are LNHDA and SQIVND (reference sequence). This CDR3 is built from 15 residues. With V trimmed by 2 bases and J by 5 bases, 5 bases remained unmatched. In the original analysis: Amplified reference gene primers provided the basis for estimating nucleated cell counts. Clones were sequenced by immunoSEQ multiplex PCR, and TCRdb holds only the in-frame ones, with some missing. V, J and clone size were drawn from that table, and D and trimming were deduced from the DNA. Of over 200,000 clones listed, 88% were seen once; the top ten hold 0.7%. Sample: peripheral blood. This chain connects TRBV19 to TRBJ2-7, with TRBD2 identical over 11 bases. The clonotype comes from a human donor in a cohort sampled during active COVID-19. For the CDR3, the DNA is TGTGCCAGTAGTATACACCTAGCGGGAGGAAACGAGCAGTACTTC. This gives the protein CASSIHLAGGNEQYF.